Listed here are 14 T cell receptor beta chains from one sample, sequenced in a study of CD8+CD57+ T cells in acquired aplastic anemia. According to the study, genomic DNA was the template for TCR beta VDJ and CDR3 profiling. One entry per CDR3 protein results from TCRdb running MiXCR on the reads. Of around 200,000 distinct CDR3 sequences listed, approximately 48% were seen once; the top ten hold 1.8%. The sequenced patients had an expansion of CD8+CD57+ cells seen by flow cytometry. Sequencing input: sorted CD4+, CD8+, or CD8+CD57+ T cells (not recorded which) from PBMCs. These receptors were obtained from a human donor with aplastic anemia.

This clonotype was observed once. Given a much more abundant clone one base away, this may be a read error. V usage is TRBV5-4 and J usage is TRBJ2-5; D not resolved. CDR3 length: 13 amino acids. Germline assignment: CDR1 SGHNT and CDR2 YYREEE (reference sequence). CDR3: CGSSSPSEGTQYF. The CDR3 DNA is TGTGGCAGCAGCTCTCCGTCAGAAGGGACCCAGTACTTC.

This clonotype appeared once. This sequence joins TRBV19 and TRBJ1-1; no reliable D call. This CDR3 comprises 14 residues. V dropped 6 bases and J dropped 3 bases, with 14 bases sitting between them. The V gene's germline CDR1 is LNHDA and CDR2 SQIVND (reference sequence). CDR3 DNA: TGTGCCAGTAGCTTGGGTGGGAGGTACACTGAAGCTTTCTTT. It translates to CASSLGGRYTEAFF.

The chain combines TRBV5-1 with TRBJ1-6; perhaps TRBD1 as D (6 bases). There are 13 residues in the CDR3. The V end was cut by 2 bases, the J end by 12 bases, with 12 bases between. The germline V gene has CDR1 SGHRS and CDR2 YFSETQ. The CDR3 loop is CASSLLTGLPLHF. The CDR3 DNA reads TGCGCCAGCAGCTTACTAACAGGGTTACCCCTCCACTTT.

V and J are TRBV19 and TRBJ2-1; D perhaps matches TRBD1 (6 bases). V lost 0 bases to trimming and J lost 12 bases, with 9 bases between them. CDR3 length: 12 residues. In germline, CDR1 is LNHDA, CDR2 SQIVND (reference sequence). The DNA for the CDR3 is TGTGCCAGTAGTATAGAGGGCAGGGGGCAGTTCTTC. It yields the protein CASSIEGRGQFF. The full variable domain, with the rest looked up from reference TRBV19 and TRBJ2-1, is DGGITQSPKYLFRKEGQNVTLSCEQNLNHDAMYWYRQDPGQGLRLIYYSQIVNDFQKGDIAEGYSVSREKKESFPLTVTSAQKNPTAFYLCASSIEGRGQFFGPGTRLTVL.

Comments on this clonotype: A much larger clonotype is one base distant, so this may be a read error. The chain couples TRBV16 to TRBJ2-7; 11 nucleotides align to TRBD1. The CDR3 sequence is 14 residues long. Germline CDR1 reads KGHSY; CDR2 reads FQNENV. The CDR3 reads CASSQKGTGGEQCF. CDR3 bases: TGTGCCAGCAGCCAAAAAGGGACAGGGGGAGAGCAGTGCTTC.

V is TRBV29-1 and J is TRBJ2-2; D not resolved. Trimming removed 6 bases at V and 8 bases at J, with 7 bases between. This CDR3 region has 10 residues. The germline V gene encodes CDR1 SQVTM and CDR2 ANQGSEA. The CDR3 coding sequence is TGCAGCGTGGCTGCAGGGGAGCTGTTTTTT. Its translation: CSVAAGELFF.

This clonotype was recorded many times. The CDR3 reads CSATGEGSYNSPLHF. The DNA for the CDR3 is TGCAGTGCTACAGGGGAAGGCTCCTATAATTCACCCCTCCACTTT. V is TRBV20-1 and J is TRBJ1-6; TRBD1 might be the D (6 bases). The CDR3 is 15 amino acids. The germline CDR1 and CDR2 sequences are DFQATT and SNEGSKA (reference sequence). Trimming left V 4 bases short and J 0 bases short, with 10 bases between.

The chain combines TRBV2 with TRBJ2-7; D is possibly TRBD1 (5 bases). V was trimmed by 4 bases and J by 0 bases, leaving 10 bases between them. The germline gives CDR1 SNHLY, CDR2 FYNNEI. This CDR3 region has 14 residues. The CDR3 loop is CASSVRQSSYEQYF. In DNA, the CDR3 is TGTGCCAGCAGTGTCCGACAGAGCTCCTACGAGCAGTACTTC.

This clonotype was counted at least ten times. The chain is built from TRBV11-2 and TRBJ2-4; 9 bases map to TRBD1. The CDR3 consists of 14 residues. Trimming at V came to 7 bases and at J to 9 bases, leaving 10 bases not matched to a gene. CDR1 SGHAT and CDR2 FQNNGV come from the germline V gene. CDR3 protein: CASTLRDRAGIQYF. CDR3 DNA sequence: TGTGCCAGCACCCTAAGGGACAGGGCCGGCATTCAGTACTTC.

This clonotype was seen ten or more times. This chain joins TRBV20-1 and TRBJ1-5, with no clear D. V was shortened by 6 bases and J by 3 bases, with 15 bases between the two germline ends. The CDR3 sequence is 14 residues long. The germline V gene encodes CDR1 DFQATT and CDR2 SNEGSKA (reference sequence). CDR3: CSATPGQNNQPQHF. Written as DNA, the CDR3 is TGCAGTGCCACTCCCGGGCAGAACAATCAGCCCCAGCATTTT.

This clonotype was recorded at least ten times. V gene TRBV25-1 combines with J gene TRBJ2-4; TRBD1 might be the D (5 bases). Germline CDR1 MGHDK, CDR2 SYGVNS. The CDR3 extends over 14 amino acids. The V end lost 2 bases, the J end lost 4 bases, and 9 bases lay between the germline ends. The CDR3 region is CASSEQGIKNIQYF. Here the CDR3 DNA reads TGTGCCAGCAGTGAACAGGGAATAAAAAACATTCAGTACTTC.

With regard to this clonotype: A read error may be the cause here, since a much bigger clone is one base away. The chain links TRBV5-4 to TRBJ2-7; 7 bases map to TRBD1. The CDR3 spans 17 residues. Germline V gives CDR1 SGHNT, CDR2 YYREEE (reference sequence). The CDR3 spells CASSLVTGRFRFYERYF. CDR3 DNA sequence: TGTGCCAGCAGCTTGGTGACAGGGAGATTTAGGTTCTACGAGCGGTACTTC.

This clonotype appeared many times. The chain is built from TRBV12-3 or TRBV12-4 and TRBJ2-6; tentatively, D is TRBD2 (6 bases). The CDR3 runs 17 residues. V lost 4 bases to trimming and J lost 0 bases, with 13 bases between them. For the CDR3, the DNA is TGTGCCAGCAGTTGGCGGGGCCAGAACTCTGGGGCCAACGTCCTGACTTTC. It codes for CASSWRGQNSGANVLTF.

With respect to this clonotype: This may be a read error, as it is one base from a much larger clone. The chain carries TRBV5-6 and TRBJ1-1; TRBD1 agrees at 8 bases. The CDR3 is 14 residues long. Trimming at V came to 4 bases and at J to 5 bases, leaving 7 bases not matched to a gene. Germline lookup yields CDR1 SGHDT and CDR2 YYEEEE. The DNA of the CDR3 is TGTGCCAGCAGCCCAGGGGGCCGGAAAACTGAAGCTTTCTTT. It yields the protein CASSPGGRKTEAFF.